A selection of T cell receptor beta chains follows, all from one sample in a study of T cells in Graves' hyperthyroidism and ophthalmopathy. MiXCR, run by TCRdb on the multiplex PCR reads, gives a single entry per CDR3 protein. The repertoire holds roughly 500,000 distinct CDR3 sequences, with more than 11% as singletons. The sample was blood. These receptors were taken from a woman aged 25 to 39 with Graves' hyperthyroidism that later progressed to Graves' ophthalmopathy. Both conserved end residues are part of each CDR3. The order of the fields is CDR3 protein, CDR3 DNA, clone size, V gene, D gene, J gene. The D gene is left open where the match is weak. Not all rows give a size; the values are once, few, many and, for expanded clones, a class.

cdr3_aa: CASSLAQGGYRDEQYF
cdr3_nt: TGCGCCAGCAGCTTGGCACAGGGCGGATACCGGGACGAGCAGTACTTC
clone_size: many
v_call: TRBV5-1
d_call: -
j_call: TRBJ2-7

cdr3_aa: CASSPPGFSGGELFF
cdr3_nt: TGTGCCAGCTCACCACCGGGATTCTCGGGCGGGGAGCTGTTTTTT
clone_size: -
v_call: TRBV18
d_call: -
j_call: TRBJ2-2

cdr3_aa: CASSGTREPFF
cdr3_nt: TGTGCCAGCAGTGGAACCAGGGAGCCTTTCTTT
clone_size: -
v_call: TRBV6-1
d_call: -
j_call: TRBJ1-1

cdr3_aa: CASSLGIPSPNTEAFF
cdr3_nt: TGTGCCAGCAGCCTCGGGATCCCCTCTCCCAACACTGAAGCTTTCTTT
clone_size: few
v_call: TRBV27
d_call: -
j_call: TRBJ1-1

cdr3_aa: CSVRTGTATNEKLFF
cdr3_nt: TGCAGCGTGAGGACAGGAACCGCAACTAATGAAAAACTGTTTTTT
clone_size: -
v_call: TRBV29-1
d_call: TRBD1
j_call: TRBJ1-4

cdr3_aa: CNARSQGSANEKLFF
cdr3_nt: TGCAATGCTAGATCCCAGGGGTCGGCTAATGAAAAACTGTTTTTT
clone_size: many
v_call: TRBV20-1
d_call: -
j_call: TRBJ1-4

cdr3_aa: CASSILLSHEQFF
cdr3_nt: TGTGCCAGTAGTATTTTACTATCCCATGAGCAGTTCTTC
clone_size: -
v_call: TRBV19
d_call: -
j_call: TRBJ2-1

cdr3_aa: CASSLQGQAEGYTF
cdr3_nt: TGTGCCAGCAGCTTACAAGGGCAGGCGGAGGGCTACACCTTC
clone_size: few
v_call: TRBV7-9
d_call: -
j_call: TRBJ1-2

cdr3_aa: CASSFYSQGAQETQYF
cdr3_nt: TGTGCCAGCAGTTTTTATTCACAGGGAGCTCAAGAGACCCAGTACTTC
clone_size: many
v_call: TRBV6-1
d_call: -
j_call: TRBJ2-5

cdr3_aa: CANSLSGVSSEQFF
cdr3_nt: TGTGCCAACAGTTTATCTGGGGTATCCAGTGAGCAGTTCTTC
clone_size: -
v_call: TRBV28
d_call: -
j_call: TRBJ2-1

cdr3_aa: CSAYRDSGGYTF
cdr3_nt: TGCAGTGCTTACAGGGATAGCGGTGGCTACACCTTC
clone_size: many
v_call: TRBV20-1
d_call: -
j_call: TRBJ1-2

cdr3_aa: CASSLAVGAVEQYF
cdr3_nt: TGTGCCAGCAGCTTAGCCGTGGGGGCCGTCGAGCAGTACTTC
clone_size: many
v_call: TRBV11-1
d_call: -
j_call: TRBJ2-7

cdr3_aa: CASSPGYNEQFF
cdr3_nt: TGTGCCAGCAGTCCGGGGTACAATGAGCAGTTCTTC
clone_size: many
v_call: TRBV27
d_call: -
j_call: TRBJ2-1

cdr3_aa: CASSEGGANTEAFF
cdr3_nt: TGTGCCAGCAGTGAAGGCGGGGCGAACACTGAAGCTTTCTTT
clone_size: many
v_call: TRBV6-1
d_call: -
j_call: TRBJ1-1

cdr3_aa: CASSLEWTSGGYNEQFF
cdr3_nt: TGTGCCAGCAGTCTAGAATGGACTAGCGGGGGATACAATGAGCAGTTCTTC
clone_size: -
v_call: TRBV11-2
d_call: TRBD2
j_call: TRBJ2-1

cdr3_aa: CATSGAGQKSYEQYF
cdr3_nt: TGTGCCACCAGTGGGGCTGGGCAGAAGTCGTACGAGCAGTACTTC
clone_size: many
v_call: TRBV24-1
d_call: -
j_call: TRBJ2-7

cdr3_aa: CASSLSGETGYTF
cdr3_nt: TGTGCCAGCAGCCTATCAGGGGAAACCGGCTACACCTTC
clone_size: -
v_call: TRBV11-1
d_call: -
j_call: TRBJ1-2

cdr3_aa: CAISEAGATDTQYF
cdr3_nt: TGTGCCATCAGTGAGGCAGGGGCGACAGATACGCAGTATTTT
clone_size: -
v_call: TRBV10-3
d_call: -
j_call: TRBJ2-3

cdr3_aa: CASGSDRAGETQYF
cdr3_nt: TGTGCTAGTGGCTCGGACAGGGCGGGAGAGACCCAGTACTTC
clone_size: many
v_call: TRBV12-5
d_call: TRBD1
j_call: TRBJ2-5

cdr3_aa: CASSYVEGWGEQYF
cdr3_nt: TGTGCCAGCAGTTACGTGGAGGGTTGGGGGGAGCAGTACTTC
clone_size: -
v_call: TRBV6-5
d_call: -
j_call: TRBJ2-7

cdr3_aa: CASSLDQGRTDTQYF
cdr3_nt: TGCGCCAGCAGCTTGGACCAGGGTAGAACAGATACGCAGTATTTT
clone_size: many
v_call: TRBV5-1
d_call: -
j_call: TRBJ2-3

cdr3_aa: CSAADLSGSAYNEQFF
cdr3_nt: TGCAGTGCTGCTGACCTTAGCGGGAGTGCTTACAATGAGCAGTTCTTC
clone_size: many
v_call: TRBV20-1
d_call: TRBD2
j_call: TRBJ2-1

cdr3_aa: CASSLPTLSTDTQYF
cdr3_nt: TGTGCCAGCAGCTTGCCAACTTTGAGCACAGATACGCAGTATTTT
clone_size: few
v_call: TRBV7-2
d_call: -
j_call: TRBJ2-3

cdr3_aa: CSVYSSGSSTDTQYF
cdr3_nt: TGCAGTGTTTACTCTAGCGGGAGTAGCACAGATACGCAGTATTTT
clone_size: few
v_call: TRBV20-1
d_call: TRBD2
j_call: TRBJ2-3

cdr3_aa: CASSESTTNEKLFF
cdr3_nt: TGTGCCAGCAGTGAGTCTACAACTAATGAAAAACTGTTTTTT
clone_size: few
v_call: TRBV25-1
d_call: -
j_call: TRBJ1-4

cdr3_aa: CSIPGLAGDLMAQYF
cdr3_nt: TGCAGTATACCGGGACTAGCGGGAGACCTGATGGCCCAGTACTTC
clone_size: many
v_call: TRBV20-1
d_call: TRBD2
j_call: TRBJ2-5

cdr3_aa: CASSPPLAGVGNTGELFF
cdr3_nt: TGTGCCAGCTCACCACCACTAGCGGGAGTCGGGAACACCGGGGAGCTGTTTTTT
clone_size: -
v_call: TRBV12-3/TRBV12-4
d_call: TRBD2
j_call: TRBJ2-2

cdr3_aa: CASSASGGFSGNTIYF
cdr3_nt: TGTGCCAGCAGTGCTTCAGGGGGTTTTTCTGGAAACACCATATATTTT
clone_size: few
v_call: TRBV7-2
d_call: TRBD1
j_call: TRBJ1-3

cdr3_aa: CATSDGTLAGDNEQFF
cdr3_nt: TGTGCCACCAGTGATGGGACTCTAGCGGGAGACAATGAGCAGTTCTTC
clone_size: few
v_call: TRBV24-1
d_call: TRBD2
j_call: TRBJ2-1

cdr3_aa: CASSMRGGGLLMNTEAFF
cdr3_nt: TGTGCCAGTAGTATGAGGGGAGGGGGCTTACTAATGAACACTGAAGCTTTCTTT
clone_size: many
v_call: TRBV19
d_call: TRBD1
j_call: TRBJ1-1

cdr3_aa: CASSQAQGERYEQYF
cdr3_nt: TGCGCCAGCAGCCAAGCACAGGGGGAAAGGTACGAGCAGTACTTC
clone_size: -
v_call: TRBV4-1
d_call: TRBD1
j_call: TRBJ2-7

cdr3_aa: CSTGGLAYDTQYF
cdr3_nt: TGCAGCACAGGGGGACTAGCTTACGATACGCAGTATTTT
clone_size: many
v_call: TRBV20-1
d_call: -
j_call: TRBJ2-3

cdr3_aa: CAISGDRGIEKLFF
cdr3_nt: TGTGCCATCAGTGGTGACAGGGGGATTGAAAAACTGTTTTTT
clone_size: many
v_call: TRBV10-3
d_call: TRBD1
j_call: TRBJ1-4

cdr3_aa: CASSSPGGSGNEKLFF
cdr3_nt: TGCGCCAGCAGCTCACCGGGAGGTAGCGGTAATGAAAAACTGTTTTTT
clone_size: few
v_call: TRBV5-1
d_call: -
j_call: TRBJ1-4

cdr3_aa: CASRVGLAASDTQYF
cdr3_nt: TGTGCCAGCAGGGTGGGACTAGCGGCGTCAGATACGCAGTATTTT
clone_size: many
v_call: TRBV2
d_call: TRBD2
j_call: TRBJ2-3

cdr3_aa: CATRQPLPTNEKLFF
cdr3_nt: TGTGCCACCCGACAGCCTCTCCCCACTAATGAAAAACTGTTTTTT
clone_size: few
v_call: TRBV6-2/TRBV6-3
d_call: -
j_call: TRBJ1-4

cdr3_aa: CATLPGGSGNTIYF
cdr3_nt: TGTGCCACTCTCCCCGGGGGCTCTGGAAACACCATATATTTT
clone_size: many
v_call: TRBV6-1
d_call: -
j_call: TRBJ1-3

cdr3_aa: CASSWGLKETQYF
cdr3_nt: TGTGCCAGCAGCTGGGGGTTAAAAGAGACCCAGTACTTC
clone_size: many
v_call: TRBV2
d_call: -
j_call: TRBJ2-5

cdr3_aa: CASSPDRLSSYEQYF
cdr3_nt: TGTGCCAGCAGTCCGGACAGATTAAGCTCCTACGAGCAGTACTTC
clone_size: -
v_call: TRBV6-1
d_call: -
j_call: TRBJ2-7

cdr3_aa: CASILGPGELFF
cdr3_nt: TGTGCCAGCATTTTAGGGCCCGGGGAGCTGTTTTTT
clone_size: many
v_call: TRBV2
d_call: -
j_call: TRBJ2-2

cdr3_aa: CASSAGLGGFNEQFF
cdr3_nt: TGTGCCAGCAGCGCCGGACTAGGGGGATTTAATGAGCAGTTCTTC
clone_size: many
v_call: TRBV7-8
d_call: -
j_call: TRBJ2-1

cdr3_aa: CASSPEGTGRDGYTF
cdr3_nt: TGTGCCAGCAGCCCCGAGGGGACAGGGAGGGATGGCTACACCTTC
clone_size: many
v_call: TRBV7-6
d_call: TRBD1
j_call: TRBJ1-2

cdr3_aa: CASTKGDRYNEQFF
cdr3_nt: TGTGCCAGCACCAAAGGAGACAGGTACAATGAGCAGTTCTTC
clone_size: -
v_call: TRBV6-1
d_call: -
j_call: TRBJ2-1

cdr3_aa: CASSVGGGNYGYTF
cdr3_nt: TGTGCCAGCAGTGTGGGAGGGGGAAACTATGGCTACACCTTC
clone_size: many
v_call: TRBV9
d_call: -
j_call: TRBJ1-2

cdr3_aa: CASSLGASFGQYF
cdr3_nt: TGTGCCAGCAGCTTAGGAGCGTCGTTTGGGCAGTACTTC
clone_size: many
v_call: TRBV7-3
d_call: -
j_call: TRBJ2-7

cdr3_aa: CATQTGEDTEAFF
cdr3_nt: TGTGCCACCCAGACAGGGGAGGACACTGAAGCTTTCTTT
clone_size: many
v_call: TRBV6-1
d_call: TRBD1
j_call: TRBJ1-1

cdr3_aa: CAWSHSSGGTEAFF
cdr3_nt: TGTGCCTGGAGTCATTCTTCGGGGGGCACTGAAGCTTTCTTT
clone_size: many
v_call: TRBV30
d_call: -
j_call: TRBJ1-1

cdr3_aa: CASKGQTNEKLFF
cdr3_nt: TGTGCCAGTAAAGGACAGACTAATGAAAAACTGTTTTTT
clone_size: -
v_call: TRBV19
d_call: -
j_call: TRBJ1-4

cdr3_aa: CASSRAGGNTQYF
cdr3_nt: TGTGCCAGCAGTCGAGCGGGAGGGAATACGCAGTATTTT
clone_size: few
v_call: TRBV6-1
d_call: TRBD2
j_call: TRBJ2-3

cdr3_aa: CASSVVRPSNTEAFF
cdr3_nt: TGTGCCAGCAGCGTAGTTCGGCCCTCGAACACTGAAGCTTTCTTT
clone_size: many
v_call: TRBV9
d_call: -
j_call: TRBJ1-1

cdr3_aa: CASRELGANTEAFF
cdr3_nt: TGTGCCAGCAGAGAGCTGGGGGCTAACACTGAAGCTTTCTTT
clone_size: -
v_call: TRBV7-9
d_call: -
j_call: TRBJ1-1

cdr3_aa: CAISSGTGTGNTIYF
cdr3_nt: TGTGCCATCAGTTCCGGGACAGGGACTGGAAACACCATATATTTT
clone_size: many
v_call: TRBV10-3
d_call: TRBD1
j_call: TRBJ1-3